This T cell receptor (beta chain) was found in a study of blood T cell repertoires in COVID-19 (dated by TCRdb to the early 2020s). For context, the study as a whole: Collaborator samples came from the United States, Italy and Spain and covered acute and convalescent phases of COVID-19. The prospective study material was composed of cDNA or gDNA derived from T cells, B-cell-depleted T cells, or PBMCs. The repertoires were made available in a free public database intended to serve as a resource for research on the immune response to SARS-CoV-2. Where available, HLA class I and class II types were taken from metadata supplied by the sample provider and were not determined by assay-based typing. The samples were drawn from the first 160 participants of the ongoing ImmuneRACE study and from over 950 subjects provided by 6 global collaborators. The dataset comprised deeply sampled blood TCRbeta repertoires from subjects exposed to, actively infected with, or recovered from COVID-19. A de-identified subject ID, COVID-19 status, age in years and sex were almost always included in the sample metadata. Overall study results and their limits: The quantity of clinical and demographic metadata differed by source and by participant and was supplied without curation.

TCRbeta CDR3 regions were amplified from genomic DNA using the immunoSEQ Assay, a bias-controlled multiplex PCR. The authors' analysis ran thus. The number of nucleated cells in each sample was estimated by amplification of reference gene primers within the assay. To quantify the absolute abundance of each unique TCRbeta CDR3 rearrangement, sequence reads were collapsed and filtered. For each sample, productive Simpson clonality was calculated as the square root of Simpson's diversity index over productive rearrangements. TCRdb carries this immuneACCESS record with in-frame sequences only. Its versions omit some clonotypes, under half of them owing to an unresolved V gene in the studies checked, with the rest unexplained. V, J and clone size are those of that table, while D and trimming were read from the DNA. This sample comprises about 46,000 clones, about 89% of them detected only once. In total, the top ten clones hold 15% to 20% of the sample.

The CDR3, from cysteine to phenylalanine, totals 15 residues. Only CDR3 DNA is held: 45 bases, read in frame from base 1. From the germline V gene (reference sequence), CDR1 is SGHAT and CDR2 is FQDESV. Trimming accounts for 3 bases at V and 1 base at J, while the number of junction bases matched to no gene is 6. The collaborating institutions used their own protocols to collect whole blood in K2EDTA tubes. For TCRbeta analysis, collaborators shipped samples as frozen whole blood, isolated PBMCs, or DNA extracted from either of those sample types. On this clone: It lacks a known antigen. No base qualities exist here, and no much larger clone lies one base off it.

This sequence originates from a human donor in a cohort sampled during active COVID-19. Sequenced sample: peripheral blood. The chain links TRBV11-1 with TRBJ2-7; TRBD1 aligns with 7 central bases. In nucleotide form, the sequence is TGTGCCAGCAGCTTTCAAACAGGGGATTCCTACGAGCAGTACTTC. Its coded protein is CASSFQTGDSYEQYF. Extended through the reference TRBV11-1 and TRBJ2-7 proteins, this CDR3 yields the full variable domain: EAEVAQSPRYKITEKSQAVAFWCDPISGHATLYWYRQILGQGPELLVQFQDESVVDDSQLPKDRFSAERLKGVDSTLKIQPAELGDSAMYLCASSFQTGDSYEQYFGPGTRLTVT.